These 26 T cell receptor beta chains came from one sample sequenced in a study of T cell responses to AZD1222 COVID-19 vaccine. Method: immunoSEQ multiplex PCR; TCRdb's copy keeps in-frame clones and lacks some. The sample has about 140,000 clones; roughly 90% are singletons. The material sequenced was peripheral blood, taken on day 0 of AZD1222 vaccination. These receptor sequences come from an adult in good health.

This CDR3 reads CASSSKPSMNTEAFF. The CDR3 DNA follows: TGTGCCAGCAGTTCCAAGCCATCCATGAACACTGAAGCTTTCTTT. The chain joins TRBV27 to TRBJ1-1; no firm D call. The germline gives CDR1 MNHEY, CDR2 SMNVEV (reference sequence). The CDR3 consists of 15 residues. V was pared by 4 bases and J by 0 bases, with 12 bases between.

This sequence joins TRBV27 and TRBJ2-1; a weak D match, TRBD1 (7 bases). Per germline, CDR1 MNHEY and CDR2 SMNVEV (reference sequence). V was clipped by 5 bases and J by 7 bases, with 24 bases between them. The CDR3 has 17 amino acids. DNA for the CDR3: TGTGCCAGCAGTATCCGACTAGGGGGCAGGGGGGTAAATGAGCAGTTCTTC. It translates to CASSIRLGGRGVNEQFF.

The chain combines TRBV6-2 or TRBV6-3 with TRBJ1-5; D is undetermined. The V end lost 0 bases, the J end lost 6 bases, and 18 bases lay between the germline ends. The CDR3 runs to 17 residues. Germline CDR1 and CDR2: MNHEY and SVGEGT. As DNA, the CDR3 is TGTGCCAGCAGTTACTCGGAATTGGTAGTCTTAGGTCAGCCCCAGCATTTT. Its protein product is CASSYSELVVLGQPQHF.

This clone was seen a few times. The V gene is TRBV3-1 (or the pseudogene TRBV3-2), the J gene TRBJ1-3; 8 nucleotides match TRBD1. The CDR3 consists of 16 residues. Germline loops: CDR1 LGHDT, CDR2 YNNKEL (reference sequence). After removal of 4 bases from V and 1 base from J, the junction contained 6 bases not matched to a gene. As DNA, the CDR3 is TGTGCCAGCAGCCCCTATCGGACAGGGTCTGGAAACACCATATATTTT. This gives the protein CASSPYRTGSGNTIYF.

The sample holds one count of this clone. The rearrangement links TRBV6-5 to TRBJ2-1; D ambiguous. Trimming pared 8 bases from V and 0 bases from J, leaving 11 bases between. CDR1 is MNHEY and CDR2 is SVGAGI in the germline V gene. This CDR3 spans 14 amino acids. CDR3 region: CASGPLGSYNEQFF. The CDR3, as DNA: TGTGCCAGCGGTCCGCTAGGCTCCTACAATGAGCAGTTCTTC.

For the CDR3, the DNA is TGCAGCGTTCAATCGGGATACCACACTGAAGCTTTCTTT. This sequence encodes CSVQSGYHTEAFF. V gene TRBV29-1 combines with J gene TRBJ1-1; D call uncertain. Trimming took off 5 bases at V and 3 bases at J, with 13 bases between the two ends. Germline V gene data show CDR1 as SQVTM and CDR2 as ANQGSEA. CDR3 length equals 13 residues.

This chain links TRBV28 with TRBJ2-1; D is uncertain. This CDR3 spans 15 amino acids. Germline CDR1 reads MDHEN; CDR2 reads SYDVKM. The V gene lost 6 bases and the J gene lost 4 bases, with 16 bases spanning the gap. CDR3 sequence (DNA): TGTGCCAGCAGCCCAAGGAGTTACCTATACAATGAGCAGTTCTTC. This gives the protein CASSPRSYLYNEQFF.

The rearrangement joins TRBV29-1 to TRBJ2-3; 8 bases are shared with TRBD1. V was pared by 4 bases and J by 5 bases, with 5 bases of the junction left unmatched. This CDR3 is built from 13 residues. Per germline, CDR1 SQVTM and CDR2 ANQGSEA. The CDR3 nucleotides are TGCAGCGTTGCAGGGGGCTATGGAGATACGCAGTATTTT. Amino acid sequence: CSVAGGYGDTQYF.

CDR3 DNA sequence: TGTGCCAGCAGCTCCCCCCGCAGGACCCTCTACGAGCAGTACTTC. Its translation: CASSSPRRTLYEQYF. This chain connects TRBV11-2 to TRBJ2-7; no reliable D call. The V gene's germline CDR1 is SGHAT and CDR2 FQNNGV. V was trimmed by 4 bases and J by 3 bases, leaving 16 bases between them. The CDR3 is 15 amino acids. The full variable domain, in which reference TRBV11-2 and TRBJ2-7 provide the parts outside the CDR3, is EAGVAQSPRYKIIEKRQSVAFWCNPISGHATLYWYQQILGQGPKLLIQFQNNGVVDDSQLPKDRFSAERLKGVDSTLKIQPAKLEDSAVYLCASSSPRRTLYEQYFGPGTRLTVT.

The chain joins TRBV18 to TRBJ2-3; 9 positions match TRBD2. Trimming at V came to 3 bases and at J to 2 bases, leaving 6 bases not matched to a gene. This CDR3 region has 16 residues. The germline CDR1 and CDR2 sequences are KGHSH and LQKENI. Here the CDR3 DNA reads TGTGCCAGCTCACCTTCCGGGGGACTAGCCACAGATACGCAGTATTTT. Protein product: CASSPSGGLATDTQYF. The full variable domain, rest sourced from reference TRBV18 and TRBJ2-3, is NAGVMQNPRHLVRRRGQEARLRCSPMKGHSHVYWYRQLPEEGLKFMVYLQKENIIDESGMPKERFSAEFPKEGPSILRIQQVVRGDSAAYFCASSPSGGLATDTQYFGPGTRLTVL.

This clone was counted a single time. The chain employs TRBV15 and TRBJ1-1; 8 bases match TRBD1. The V and J ends lost 3 bases and 8 bases, in that order; junction bases with no gene match: 5. This CDR3 spans 13 amino acids. Germline V gives CDR1 LNHNV, CDR2 YYDKDF (reference sequence). In DNA form, the CDR3 reads TGTGCCACCAGCAGCTTCGGGGACAGGGAAGCTTTCTTT. As protein: CATSSFGDREAFF.

J is TRBJ1-4 and V is TRBV6-4; unclear D gene. V lost 2 bases to trimming and J lost 10 bases, with 23 bases between them. This CDR3 spans 17 amino acids. The V gene's germline CDR1 is MRHNA and CDR2 SNTAGT. In DNA form, the CDR3 reads TGTGCCAGCAGTGACCTGGCAGTGGGTACCTTTATGTCAAAACTGTTTTTT. Translating it yields CASSDLAVGTFMSKLFF.

The chain employs TRBV30 and TRBJ2-2, with 11 bases that match TRBD2. V lost 5 bases and J lost 6; bases outside the gene matches: 8. From germline, CDR1 is GTSNPN and CDR2 SVGIG (reference sequence). The length of the CDR3 is 15 residues. The CDR3 sequence: CAWDPGTSGAGELFF. In DNA form, the CDR3 reads TGTGCCTGGGATCCCGGGACTAGCGGTGCCGGGGAGCTGTTTTTT.

The chain carries TRBV5-6 and TRBJ1-1, with D unclear. The CDR3 extends over 15 amino acids. Germline-derived CDR1 and CDR2 are SGHDT and YYEEEE. V was trimmed by 0 bases and J by 1 base, leaving 10 bases between them. CDR3 DNA sequence: TGTGCCAGCAGCTTGGCTCGGATTCCGAACACTGAAGCTTTCTTT. This translates into CASSLARIPNTEAFF.

The chain joins TRBV27 to TRBJ1-2; D not certain. The CDR3 consists of 11 residues. Trimming took off 5 bases at V and 4 bases at J, with 5 bases between the two ends. Germline CDR1 reads MNHEY; CDR2 reads SMNVEV (reference sequence). The CDR3 nucleotides are TGTGCCAGCAGTAACTCCTATGGCTACACCTTC. This gives the protein CASSNSYGYTF.

V is TRBV29-1 and J is TRBJ2-1, with TRBD1 as a possible D gene (6 bases). The CDR3 has 11 amino acids. Germline V gives CDR1 SQVTM, CDR2 ANQGSEA. V lost 2 bases, J lost 7 bases, and 6 bases lay in between. This CDR3 reads CSVETGNEQFF. The CDR3 region has the DNA TGCAGCGTTGAAACAGGGAATGAGCAGTTCTTC.

The J gene is TRBJ1-1, the V gene TRBV27; TRBD1 matches 9 bases. The CDR3 runs to 16 residues. V shed 5 bases and J 0 bases; nucleotides not matched to a gene: 7. Germline V gives CDR1 MNHEY, CDR2 SMNVEV (reference sequence). The CDR3 loop reads CASSTQGAAMNTEAFF. The CDR3 bases are TGTGCCAGCAGTACACAGGGGGCGGCTATGAACACTGAAGCTTTCTTT.

The gene calls are TRBV19 and TRBJ1-2; 9 nucleotides match TRBD1. Germline-derived CDR1 and CDR2 are LNHDA and SQIVND (reference sequence). This CDR3 has 14 residues. J gave up 11 bases and V 5 bases, and 12 bases lay outside the gene matches. CDR3 in DNA: TGTGCCAGTAGTGATCCGGGACAGGGTCTGAAATACACCTTC. Translation gives CASSDPGQGLKYTF. The whole variable domain, remainder taken from reference TRBV19 and TRBJ1-2, is DGGITQSPKYLFRKEGQNVTLSCEQNLNHDAMYWYRQDPGQGLRLIYYSQIVNDFQKGDIAEGYSVSREKKESFPLTVTSAQKNPTAFYLCASSDPGQGLKYTFGSGTRLTVV.

The rearrangement links TRBV27 to TRBJ2-6, with unresolved D. Germline V gene sequence: CDR1 MNHEY, CDR2 SMNVEV (reference sequence). Trimming shortened V by 2 bases and J by 4 bases, and 3 bases separated the two germline ends. The length of the CDR3 is 13 residues. The CDR3 here is CASSLTGANVLTF. The CDR3, as DNA: TGTGCCAGCAGTTTAACCGGGGCCAACGTCCTGACTTTC.

The V gene is TRBV10-3, the J gene TRBJ2-1; TRBD2 matches 10 bases. Germline V gives CDR1 ENHRY, CDR2 SYGVKD. Trimming cost V 3 bases and J 10 bases; bases outside gene matches: 12. The CDR3 has 16 amino acids. This CDR3 reads CAISEGSGRGLREQFF. CDR3 DNA: TGTGCCATCAGTGAAGGGAGCGGGAGGGGTCTCAGGGAGCAGTTCTTC.

The J gene is TRBJ1-1, the V gene TRBV25-1; no reliable D call. The CDR3 is 14 residues long. Per germline, CDR1 MGHDK and CDR2 SYGVNS. V gave up 4 bases and J gave up 3 bases, with 12 bases separating them. The CDR3 region has the DNA TGTGCCAGCAGTGCCCGGTTCGGGGACACTGAAGCTTTCTTT. It encodes CASSARFGDTEAFF. The whole variable domain, remainder taken from reference TRBV25-1 and TRBJ1-1, is EADIYQTPRYLVIGTGKKITLECSQTMGHDKMYWYQQDPGMELHLIHYSYGVNSTEKGDLSSESTVSRIRTEHFPLTLESARPSHTSQYLCASSARFGDTEAFFGQGTRLTVV.

J is TRBJ1-1 and V is TRBV27; 9 nucleotides agree with TRBD1. With V trimmed by 8 bases and J by 5 bases, 6 bases remained unmatched. This CDR3 contains 13 residues. The germline V gene encodes CDR1 MNHEY and CDR2 SMNVEV (reference sequence). In DNA form, the CDR3 reads TGTGCCAGCGGTGGGACAGGGTGGACTGAAGCTTTCTTT. Protein product: CASGGTGWTEAFF.

The J gene is TRBJ2-1, the V gene TRBV6-5, with a weak D call TRBD1 (6 bases). The germline gives CDR1 MNHEY, CDR2 SVGAGI. Deletions cut 5 bases from V and 6 bases from J, with 17 bases between. The CDR3 has 15 amino acids. CDR3 sequence (DNA): TGTGCCAGCAGTCCCGGACAGTCCCGGGTCAATGAGCAGTTCTTC. It translates to CASSPGQSRVNEQFF.

The chain uses TRBV28 and TRBJ1-4; D gene ambiguous. From germline, CDR1 is MDHEN and CDR2 SYDVKM. This CDR3 is built from 13 residues. Trimming took off 2 bases at V and 8 bases at J, with 9 bases between the two ends. This CDR3 is CASSLGPGEKLFF. The CDR3 DNA follows: TGTGCCAGCAGTTTAGGACCGGGAGAAAAACTGTTTTTT. Combining the CDR3 with reference TRBV28 and TRBJ1-4 gives the whole variable domain DVKVTQSSRYLVKRTGEKVFLECVQDMDHENMFWYRQDPGLGLRLIYFSYDVKMKEKGDIPEGYSVSREKKERFSLILESASTNQTSMYLCASSLGPGEKLFFGSGTQLSVL.

The rearrangement joins TRBV3-1 (or the pseudogene TRBV3-2) to TRBJ2-3; maybe TRBD2 (6 bases). V was shortened by 2 bases and J by 3 bases, with 15 bases between the two germline ends. CDR3 length: 16 amino acids. In germline, CDR1 is LGHDT, CDR2 YNNKEL (reference sequence). The CDR3 sequence: CASSQQTAGRTDTQYF. CDR3 coding DNA: TGTGCCAGCAGCCAACAAACGGCGGGAAGGACAGATACGCAGTATTTT.

The chain recombines TRBV3-1 (or the pseudogene TRBV3-2) with TRBJ1-1; D perhaps matches TRBD1 (5 bases). This CDR3 has 12 residues. The ends were cut back, 2 bases at V and 7 bases at J, with 8 bases in the middle. Germline values: CDR1 LGHDT, CDR2 YNNKEL (reference sequence). As DNA, the CDR3 is TGTGCCAGCAGCCAACAGGGTAATGAAGCTTTCTTT. It encodes CASSQQGNEAFF.